These 7 T cell receptor beta chains were sequenced from one sample in a study of blood T cells in healthy people across ages. Primers used in a second PCR of roughly 6 to 12 cycles were a sample-barcoded 5' primer and a J-beta primer mix. One entry per CDR3 protein results from TCRdb running MiXCR on the 5' RACE reads. The sample has approximately 800,000 distinct CDR3 sequences, roughly three fifths seen once. The specimen was blood. Receptor source: a middle-aged man in good health.

This clonotype was recorded a few times. The rearrangement joins TRBV7-9 to TRBJ1-4; D remains ambiguous. Trimming took 6 bases from V and 8 from J, leaving 10 bases between them. The germline V gene encodes CDR1 SEHNR and CDR2 FQNEAQ (reference sequence). This CDR3 spans 12 amino acids. CDR3 nucleotide sequence: TGTGCCAGCAGATTTATCGACGAAAAACTGTTTTTT. Translated: CASRFIDEKLFF.

This rearrangement joins TRBV6-6 to TRBJ2-7, with 9 bases aligning to TRBD1. J was trimmed by 3 bases and V by 0 bases; bases with no gene match: 6. This CDR3 region has 16 residues. Looked up from germline, CDR1 is MNHNY and CDR2 is SVGAGI (reference sequence). Written as DNA, the CDR3 is TGTGCCAGCAGTTACTCTGGGACAGGGAATTTCTACGAGCAGTACTTC. Translating gives CASSYSGTGNFYEQYF.

The chain is built from TRBV20-1 and TRBJ1-1, with 10 bases aligning to TRBD1. Trimming took 3 bases from V and 8 from J; bases not matched to a gene: 3. Germline CDR1 reads DFQATT; CDR2 reads SNEGSKA (reference sequence). CDR3 length: 12 residues. The CDR3 coding sequence is TGCAGTGCTAGCCAGGGACAGGGGGAAGCTTTCTTT. Protein sequence: CSASQGQGEAFF.

This clonotype was detected only a few times. V gene TRBV20-1 combines with J gene TRBJ2-1, with 9 bases that match TRBD2. Germline CDR1 DFQATT, CDR2 SNEGSKA (reference sequence). The CDR3 sequence is 14 residues long. CDR3 loop: CRANSGGTNNEQFF. CDR3 in DNA: TGCAGAGCAAATAGCGGGGGAACCAACAATGAGCAGTTCTTC.

The V gene is TRBV20-1, the J gene TRBJ1-2; D not certain. V was trimmed by 3 bases and J by 8 bases, leaving 16 bases between them. The germline V gene has CDR1 DFQATT and CDR2 SNEGSKA (reference sequence). CDR3 length equals 13 residues. This CDR3 is CSASLPGFNGYTF. The CDR3, as DNA: TGCAGTGCTAGTTTACCGGGGTTCAACGGCTACACCTTC.

On this clonotype itself: The junction departs from the called germline gene at one end, perhaps through a read error. The V call is TRBV5-1, the J call TRBJ2-2; 8 bases fit TRBD1. Per the germline V gene, CDR1 is SGHRS and CDR2 is YFSETQ. This CDR3 contains 15 residues. CDR3 in amino acids: CASISGTGNSGELFF. CDR3 coding DNA: TGCGCCAGCATTTCCGGGACAGGTAACAGCGGGGAGCTGTTTTTT.

A single count supports this clonotype. The rearrangement links TRBV27 to TRBJ2-5; D could derive from TRBD1 or TRBD2 (6 bases each). Germline values: CDR1 MNHEY, CDR2 SMNVEV (reference sequence). The ends were cut back, 10 bases at V and 11 bases at J, with 17 bases in the middle. The CDR3 consists of 11 residues. CDR3 sequence: CAILKGGEQYF. CDR3 sequence (DNA): TGTGCCATCCTCAAGGGGGGAGAGCAGTACTTC.